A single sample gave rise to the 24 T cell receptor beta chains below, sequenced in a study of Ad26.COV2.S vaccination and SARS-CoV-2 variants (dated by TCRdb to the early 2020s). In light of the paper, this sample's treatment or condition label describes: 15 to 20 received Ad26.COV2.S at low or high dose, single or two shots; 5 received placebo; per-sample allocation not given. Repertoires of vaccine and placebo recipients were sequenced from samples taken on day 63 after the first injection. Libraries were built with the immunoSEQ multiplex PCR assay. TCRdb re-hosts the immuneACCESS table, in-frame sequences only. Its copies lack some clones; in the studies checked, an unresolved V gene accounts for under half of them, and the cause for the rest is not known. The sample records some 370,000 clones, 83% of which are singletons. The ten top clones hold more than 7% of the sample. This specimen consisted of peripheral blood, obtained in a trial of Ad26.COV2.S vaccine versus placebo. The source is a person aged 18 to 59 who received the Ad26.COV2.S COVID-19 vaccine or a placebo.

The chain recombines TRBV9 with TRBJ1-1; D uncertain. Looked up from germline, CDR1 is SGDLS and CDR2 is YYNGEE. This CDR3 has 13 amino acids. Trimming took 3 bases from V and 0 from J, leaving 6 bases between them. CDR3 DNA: TGTGCCAGCAGCGCCCGTATGAACACTGAAGCTTTCTTT. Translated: CASSARMNTEAFF. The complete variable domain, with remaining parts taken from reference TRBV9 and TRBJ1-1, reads DSGVTQTPKHLITATGQRVTLRCSPRSGDLSVYWYQQSLDQGLQFLIQYYNGEERAKGNILERFSAQQFPDLHSELNLSSLELGDSALYFCASSARMNTEAFFGQGTRLTVV.

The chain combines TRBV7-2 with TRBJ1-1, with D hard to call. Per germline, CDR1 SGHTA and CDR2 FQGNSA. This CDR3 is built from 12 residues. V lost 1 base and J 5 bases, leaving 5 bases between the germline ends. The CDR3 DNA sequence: TGTGCCAGCAGCTTAGGATCGACTGAAGCTTTCTTT. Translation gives CASSLGSTEAFF.

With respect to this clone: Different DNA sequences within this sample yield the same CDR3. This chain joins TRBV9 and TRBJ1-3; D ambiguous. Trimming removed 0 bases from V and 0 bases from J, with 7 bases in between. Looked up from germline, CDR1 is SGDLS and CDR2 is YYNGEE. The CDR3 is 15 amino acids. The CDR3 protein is CASSVDGYSGNTIYF. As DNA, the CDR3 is TGTGCCAGCAGCGTAGATGGGTACTCTGGAAACACCATATATTTT.

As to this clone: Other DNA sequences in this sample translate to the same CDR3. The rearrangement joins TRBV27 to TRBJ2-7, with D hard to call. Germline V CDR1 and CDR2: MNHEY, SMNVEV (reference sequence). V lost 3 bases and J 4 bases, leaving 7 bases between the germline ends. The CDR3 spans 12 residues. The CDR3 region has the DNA TGTGCCAGCAGTTTCTCGCCGTACGAGCAGTACTTC. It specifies CASSFSPYEQYF.

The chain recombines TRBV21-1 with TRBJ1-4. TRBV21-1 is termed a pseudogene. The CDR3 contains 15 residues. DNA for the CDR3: TGTGCCAGCAGCATGAGTCCGGGCCCCAATGAAAAACTGTTTTTT. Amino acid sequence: CASSMSPGPNEKLFF.

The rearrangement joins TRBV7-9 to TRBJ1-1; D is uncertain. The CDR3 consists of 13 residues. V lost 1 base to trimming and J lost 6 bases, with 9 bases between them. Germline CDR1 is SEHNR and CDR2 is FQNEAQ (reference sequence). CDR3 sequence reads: CASSLDHGAEAFF. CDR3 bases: TGTGCCAGCAGCTTAGACCATGGAGCTGAAGCTTTCTTT.

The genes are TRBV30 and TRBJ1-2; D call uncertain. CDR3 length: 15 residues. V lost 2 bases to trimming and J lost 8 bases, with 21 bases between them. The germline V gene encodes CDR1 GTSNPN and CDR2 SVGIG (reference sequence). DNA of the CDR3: TGTGCCTGGAGTAGATGGAACTTCCCGACTGACGGCTACACCTTC. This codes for CAWSRWNFPTDGYTF.

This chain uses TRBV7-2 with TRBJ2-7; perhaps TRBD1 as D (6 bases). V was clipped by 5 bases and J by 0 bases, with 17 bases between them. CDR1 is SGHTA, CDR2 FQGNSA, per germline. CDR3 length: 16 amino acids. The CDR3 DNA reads TGTGCCAGCAGCCTGAGGACAGTTGCTTACTCCTACGAGCAGTACTTC. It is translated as CASSLRTVAYSYEQYF.

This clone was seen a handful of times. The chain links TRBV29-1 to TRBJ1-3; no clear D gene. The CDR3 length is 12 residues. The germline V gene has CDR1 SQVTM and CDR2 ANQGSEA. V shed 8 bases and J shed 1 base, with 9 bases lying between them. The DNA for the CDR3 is TGCAGCTGTTCAGGTTCTGGAAACACCATATATTTT. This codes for CSCSGSGNTIYF.

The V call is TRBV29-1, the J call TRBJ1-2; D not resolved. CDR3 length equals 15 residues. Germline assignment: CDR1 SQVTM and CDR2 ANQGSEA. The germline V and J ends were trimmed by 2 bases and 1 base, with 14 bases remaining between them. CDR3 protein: CSVEWASQDNYGYTF. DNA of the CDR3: TGCAGCGTTGAATGGGCCAGTCAAGATAACTATGGCTACACCTTC.

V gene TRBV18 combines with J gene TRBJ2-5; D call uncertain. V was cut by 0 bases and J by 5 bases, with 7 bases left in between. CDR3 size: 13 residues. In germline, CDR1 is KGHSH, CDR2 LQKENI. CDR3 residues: CASSPPGSETQYF. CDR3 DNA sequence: TGTGCCAGCTCACCACCAGGCTCGGAGACCCAGTACTTC.

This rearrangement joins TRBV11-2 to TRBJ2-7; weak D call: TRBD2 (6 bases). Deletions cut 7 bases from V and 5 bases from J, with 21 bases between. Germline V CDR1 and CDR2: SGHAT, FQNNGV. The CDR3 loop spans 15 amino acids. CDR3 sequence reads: CASKQRGRRADEQYF. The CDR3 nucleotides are TGTGCCAGCAAACAAAGGGGCAGGAGGGCCGACGAGCAGTACTTC.

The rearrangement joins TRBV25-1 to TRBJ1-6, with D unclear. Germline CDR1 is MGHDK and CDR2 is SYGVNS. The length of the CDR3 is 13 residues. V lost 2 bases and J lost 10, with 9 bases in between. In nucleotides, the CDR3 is TGTGCCAGCAGTGAAGGGTATGGCTCACCCCTCCACTTT. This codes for CASSEGYGSPLHF.

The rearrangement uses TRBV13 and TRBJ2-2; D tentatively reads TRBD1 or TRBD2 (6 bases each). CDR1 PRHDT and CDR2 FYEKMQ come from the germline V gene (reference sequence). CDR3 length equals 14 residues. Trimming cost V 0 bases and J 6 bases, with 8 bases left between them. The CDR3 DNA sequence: TGTGCCAGCAGCTTAGGACGGGGGCCCGGGGAGCTGTTTTTT. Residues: CASSLGRGPGELFF.

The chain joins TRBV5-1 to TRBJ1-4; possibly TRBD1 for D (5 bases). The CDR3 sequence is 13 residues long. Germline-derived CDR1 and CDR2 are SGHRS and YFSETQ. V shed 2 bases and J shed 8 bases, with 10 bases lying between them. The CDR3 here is CASSLRGREKLFF. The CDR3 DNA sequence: TGCGCCAGCAGCTTACGGGGGAGGGAAAAACTGTTTTTT. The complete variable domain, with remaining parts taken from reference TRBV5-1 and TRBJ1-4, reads KAGVTQTPRYLIKTRGQQVTLSCSPISGHRSVSWYQQTPGQGLQFLFEYFSETQRNKGNFPGRFSGRQFSNSRSEMNVSTLELGDSALYLCASSLRGREKLFFGSGTQLSVL.

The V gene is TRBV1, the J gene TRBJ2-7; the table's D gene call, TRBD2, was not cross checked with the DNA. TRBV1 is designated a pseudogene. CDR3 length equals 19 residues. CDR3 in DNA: TGCACCAGCAGCCAACCCATTACTCAGTGGGAGGGCCCACGGGGGGAGCAGTACTTC. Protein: CTSSQPITQWEGPRGEQYF.

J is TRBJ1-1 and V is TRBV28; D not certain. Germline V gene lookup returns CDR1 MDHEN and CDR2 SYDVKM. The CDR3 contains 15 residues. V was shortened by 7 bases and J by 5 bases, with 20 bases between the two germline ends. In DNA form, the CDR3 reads TGTGCCAGCACCCGAAGTGCGGGTATGGGGACTGAAGCTTTCTTT. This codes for CASTRSAGMGTEAFF.

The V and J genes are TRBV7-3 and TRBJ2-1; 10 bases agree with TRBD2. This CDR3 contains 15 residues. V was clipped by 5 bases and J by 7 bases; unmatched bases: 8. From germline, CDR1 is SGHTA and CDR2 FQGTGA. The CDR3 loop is CASSLSGGARNEQFF. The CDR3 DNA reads TGTGCCAGCAGCCTAAGCGGGGGGGCCCGAAATGAGCAGTTCTTC.

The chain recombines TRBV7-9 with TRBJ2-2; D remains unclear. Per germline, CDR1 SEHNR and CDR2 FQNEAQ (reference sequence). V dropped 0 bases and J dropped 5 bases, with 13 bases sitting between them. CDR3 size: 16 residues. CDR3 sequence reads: CASSLARSLLTGELFF. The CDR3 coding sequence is TGTGCCAGCAGCTTAGCTCGAAGTTTATTAACCGGGGAGCTGTTTTTT.

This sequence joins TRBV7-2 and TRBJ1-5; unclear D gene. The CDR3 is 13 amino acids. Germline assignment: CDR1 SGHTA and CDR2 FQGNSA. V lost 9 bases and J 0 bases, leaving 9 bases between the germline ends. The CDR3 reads CASRRDSNQPQHF. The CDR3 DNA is TGTGCCAGTCGGCGAGATAGCAATCAGCCCCAGCATTTT.

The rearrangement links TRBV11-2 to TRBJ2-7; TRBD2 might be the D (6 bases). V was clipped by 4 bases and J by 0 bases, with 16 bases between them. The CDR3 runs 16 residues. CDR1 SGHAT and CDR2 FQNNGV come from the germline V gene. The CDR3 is CASSSLRDSSSYEQYF. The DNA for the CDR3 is TGTGCCAGCAGCTCACTCCGGGACTCCAGCTCCTACGAGCAGTACTTC.

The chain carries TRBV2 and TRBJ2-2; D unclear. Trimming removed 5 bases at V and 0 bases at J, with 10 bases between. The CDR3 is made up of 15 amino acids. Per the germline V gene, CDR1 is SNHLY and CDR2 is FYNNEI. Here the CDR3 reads CASSPENSNTGELFF. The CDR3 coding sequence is TGTGCCAGCAGTCCGGAGAATTCGAACACCGGGGAGCTGTTTTTT.

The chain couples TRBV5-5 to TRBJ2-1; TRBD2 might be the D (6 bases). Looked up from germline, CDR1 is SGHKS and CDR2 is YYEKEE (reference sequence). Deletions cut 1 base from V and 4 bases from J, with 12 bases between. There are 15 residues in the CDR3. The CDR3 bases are TGTGCCAGCAGCTTGTTTAGCGGACCTTACAATGAGCAGTTCTTC. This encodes CASSLFSGPYNEQFF.

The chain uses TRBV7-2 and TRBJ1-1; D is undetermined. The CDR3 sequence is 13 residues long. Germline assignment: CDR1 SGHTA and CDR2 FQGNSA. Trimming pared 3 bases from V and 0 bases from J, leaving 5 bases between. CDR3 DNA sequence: TGTGCCAGCAGCTTTACATTGAACACTGAAGCTTTCTTT. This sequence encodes CASSFTLNTEAFF.